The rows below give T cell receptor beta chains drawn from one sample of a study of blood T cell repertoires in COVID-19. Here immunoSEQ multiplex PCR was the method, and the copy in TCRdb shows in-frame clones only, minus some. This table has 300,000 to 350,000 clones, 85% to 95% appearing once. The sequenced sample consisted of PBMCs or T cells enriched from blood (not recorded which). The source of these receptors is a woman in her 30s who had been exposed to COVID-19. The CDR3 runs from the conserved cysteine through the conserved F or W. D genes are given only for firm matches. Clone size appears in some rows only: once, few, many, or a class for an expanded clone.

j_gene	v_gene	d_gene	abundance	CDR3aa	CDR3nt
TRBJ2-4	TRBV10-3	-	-	CAISEREARGKNIQYF	TGTGCCATCAGTGAGAGGGAGGCCAGGGGGAAAAACATTCAGTACTTC
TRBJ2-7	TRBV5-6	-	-	CASSFPRGEQYF	TGTGCCAGCAGCTTCCCTCGGGGGGAGCAGTACTTC
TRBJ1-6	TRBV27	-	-	CASSFGQINSPLHF	TGTGCCAGCAGTTTTGGACAGATTAATTCACCCCTCCACTTT
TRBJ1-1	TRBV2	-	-	CASSGPQGIPEAFF	TGTGCCAGCAGTGGTCCGCAGGGAATCCCTGAAGCTTTCTTT
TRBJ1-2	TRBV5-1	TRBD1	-	CASSTGQGAFGYTF	TGCGCCAGCAGCACGGGACAGGGGGCCTTCGGCTACACCTTC
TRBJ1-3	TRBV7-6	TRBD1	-	CASRRGTGMGNTIYF	TGTGCCAGCAGGCGCGGGACAGGGATGGGAAACACCATATATTTT
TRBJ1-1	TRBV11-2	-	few	CASSFPTNTEAFF	TGTGCCAGCAGCTTTCCTACGAACACTGAAGCTTTCTTT
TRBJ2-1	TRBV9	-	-	CASSVVDWGQGLVF	TGTGCCAGCAGCGTAGTTGATTGGGGGCAGGGGTTGGTCTTC
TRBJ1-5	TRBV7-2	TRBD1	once	CASSLQLRGGADHQPQHF	TGTGCCAGCAGCTTACAGTTACGAGGGGGCGCAGACCATCAGCCCCAGCATTTT
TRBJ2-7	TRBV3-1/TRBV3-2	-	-	CASSQGTSTYEQYF	TGTGCCAGCAGCCAAGGGACATCAACCTACGAGCAGTACTTC
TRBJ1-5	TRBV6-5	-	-	CASRGNQPQHF	TGTGCCAGCCGGGGCAATCAGCCCCAGCATTTT
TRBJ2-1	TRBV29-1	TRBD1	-	CSAHRGRTYNEQFF	TGCAGCGCCCACAGGGGGCGCACCTACAATGAGCAGTTCTTC